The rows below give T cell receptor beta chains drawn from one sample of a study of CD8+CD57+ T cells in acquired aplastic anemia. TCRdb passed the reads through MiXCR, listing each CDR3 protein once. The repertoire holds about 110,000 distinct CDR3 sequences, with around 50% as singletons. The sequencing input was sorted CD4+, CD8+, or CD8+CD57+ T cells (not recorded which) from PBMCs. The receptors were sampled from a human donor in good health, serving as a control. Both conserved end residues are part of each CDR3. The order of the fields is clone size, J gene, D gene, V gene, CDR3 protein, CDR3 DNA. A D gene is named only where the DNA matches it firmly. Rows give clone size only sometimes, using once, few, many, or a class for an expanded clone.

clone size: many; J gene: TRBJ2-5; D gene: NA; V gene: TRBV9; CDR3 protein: CASSTLDSAQYF; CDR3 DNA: TGTGCCAGCAGCACCCTTGATTCGGCCCAGTACTTC
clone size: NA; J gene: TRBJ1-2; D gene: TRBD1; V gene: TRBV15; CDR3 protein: CATSRQGEDYGYTF; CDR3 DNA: TGTGCCACCTCCAGACAGGGGGAGGACTATGGCTACACCTTC
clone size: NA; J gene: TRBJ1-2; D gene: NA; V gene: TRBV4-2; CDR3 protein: CASSQEARNYGYTF; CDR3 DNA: TGTGCCAGCAGCCAAGAGGCCAGAAACTATGGCTACACCTTC
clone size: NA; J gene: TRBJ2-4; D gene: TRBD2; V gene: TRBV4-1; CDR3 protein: CASSRRFSLGGSLAKNIQYF; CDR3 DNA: TGCGCCAGCAGCCGACGCTTTAGCTTAGGCGGGAGTCTAGCCAAAAACATTCAGTACTTC
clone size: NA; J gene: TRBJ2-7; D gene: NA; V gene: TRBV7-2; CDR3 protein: CASSLAGGVDEQYF; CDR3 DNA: TGTGCCAGCAGCTTAGCGGGGGGCGTCGACGAGCAGTACTTC
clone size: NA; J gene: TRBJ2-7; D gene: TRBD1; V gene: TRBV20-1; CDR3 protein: CSARDKRQGARAYEQYF; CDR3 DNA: TGCAGTGCTAGAGATAAGAGACAGGGGGCGCGCGCCTACGAGCAGTACTTC
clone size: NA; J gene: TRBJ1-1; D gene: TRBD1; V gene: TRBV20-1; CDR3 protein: CSARAWDRGVDTEAFF; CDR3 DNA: TGCAGTGCTAGAGCCTGGGACAGGGGGGTGGACACTGAAGCTTTCTTT
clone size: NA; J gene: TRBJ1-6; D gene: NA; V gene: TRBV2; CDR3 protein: CASETDINSPLHF; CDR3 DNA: TGTGCCAGCGAGACAGATATTAATTCACCCCTCCACTTT
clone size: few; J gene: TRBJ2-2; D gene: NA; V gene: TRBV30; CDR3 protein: CAWSKTVAGELFF; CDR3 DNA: TGTGCCTGGAGTAAGACGGTGGCCGGGGAGCTGTTTTTT
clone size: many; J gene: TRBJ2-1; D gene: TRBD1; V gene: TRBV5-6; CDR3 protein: CASSGEGQGSDEQFF; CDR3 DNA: TGTGCCAGCAGCGGTGAAGGACAGGGCTCTGATGAGCAGTTCTTC
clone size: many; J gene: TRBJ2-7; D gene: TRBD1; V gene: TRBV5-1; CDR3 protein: CASSRGRQGGFFEQYF; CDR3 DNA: TGTGCCAGCAGCAGGGGTCGACAGGGGGGTTTTTTCGAGCAGTACTTC
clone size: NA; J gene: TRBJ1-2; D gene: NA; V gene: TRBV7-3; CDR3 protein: CASSQDRFYGYTF; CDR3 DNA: TGTGCCAGCAGCCAAGATCGGTTTTATGGCTACACCTTC
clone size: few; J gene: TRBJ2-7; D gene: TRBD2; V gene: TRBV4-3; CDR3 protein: CASSRTSGAYEQYF; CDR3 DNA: TGCGCCAGCAGCCGGACTAGCGGGGCCTACGAGCAGTACTTC
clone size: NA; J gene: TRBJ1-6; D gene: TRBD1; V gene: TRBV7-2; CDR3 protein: CASSLATGAGGESLHF; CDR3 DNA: TGTGCCAGCAGCTTAGCGACAGGGGCAGGCGGCGAGTCCCTCCACTTT
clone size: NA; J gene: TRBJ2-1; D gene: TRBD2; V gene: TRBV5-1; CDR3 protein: CASSHGTSGGPTDEQFF; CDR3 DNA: TGCGCCAGCAGCCATGGGACTAGCGGGGGTCCCACGGATGAGCAGTTCTTC
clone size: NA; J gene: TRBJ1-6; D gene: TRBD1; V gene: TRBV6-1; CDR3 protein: CASTPGTGVTSPLHF; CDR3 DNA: TGTGCCAGCACCCCCGGGACAGGGGTAACCTCACCCCTCCACTTT
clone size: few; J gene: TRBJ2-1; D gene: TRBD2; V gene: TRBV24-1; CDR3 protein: CATSDFTAGDNNEQFF; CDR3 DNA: TGTGCCACCAGTGATTTTACCGCGGGAGACAACAATGAGCAGTTCTTC
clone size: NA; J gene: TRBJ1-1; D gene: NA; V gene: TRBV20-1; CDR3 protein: CSAPRTDTEAFF; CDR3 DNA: TGCAGTGCTCCTCGGACAGACACTGAAGCTTTCTTT
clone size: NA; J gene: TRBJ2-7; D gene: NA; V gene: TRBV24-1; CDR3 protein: CATSGLGVEQYF; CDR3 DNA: TGTGCCACCAGTGGACTGGGGGTCGAGCAGTACTTC
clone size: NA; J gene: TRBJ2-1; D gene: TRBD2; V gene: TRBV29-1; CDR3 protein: CSVSGDAYNEQFF; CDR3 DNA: TGCAGCGTTAGCGGGGACGCCTACAATGAGCAGTTCTTC
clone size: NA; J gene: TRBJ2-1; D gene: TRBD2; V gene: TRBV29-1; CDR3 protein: CSASGGFSYNEQFF; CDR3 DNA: TGCAGCGCTAGCGGGGGCTTCTCCTACAATGAGCAGTTCTTC
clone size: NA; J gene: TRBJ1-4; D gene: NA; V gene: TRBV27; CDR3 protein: CASSEGEGIERLFF; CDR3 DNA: TGTGCCAGCAGTGAGGGCGAGGGGATTGAAAGACTGTTTTTT
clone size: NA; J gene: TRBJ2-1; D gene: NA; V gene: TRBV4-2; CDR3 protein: CASSQEGGASSYNEQFF; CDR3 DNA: TGTGCCAGCAGCCAAGAAGGCGGGGCAAGCTCCTACAATGAGCAGTTCTTC
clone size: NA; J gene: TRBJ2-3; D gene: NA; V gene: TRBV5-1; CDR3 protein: CASSLIAGSDTQYF; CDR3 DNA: TGCGCCAGCAGCTTGATAGCCGGGTCAGATACGCAGTATTTT
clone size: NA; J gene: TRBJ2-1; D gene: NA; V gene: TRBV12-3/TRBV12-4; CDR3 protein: CASSLANNEQFF; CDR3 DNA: TGTGCCAGCAGTTTAGCGAACAATGAGCAGTTCTTC
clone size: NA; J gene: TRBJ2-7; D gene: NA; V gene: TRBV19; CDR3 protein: CASSFPGGKEQYF; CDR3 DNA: TGTGCCAGTAGTTTTCCCGGGGGCAAGGAGCAGTACTTC
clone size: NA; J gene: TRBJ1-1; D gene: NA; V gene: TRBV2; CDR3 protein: CASIPMNTEAFF; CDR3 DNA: TGTGCCAGCATACCCATGAACACTGAAGCTTTCTTT
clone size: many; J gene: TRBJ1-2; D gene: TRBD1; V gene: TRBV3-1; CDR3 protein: CASSPGQKSYGYTF; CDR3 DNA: TGTGCCAGCAGCCCGGGACAGAAATCCTATGGCTACACCTTC
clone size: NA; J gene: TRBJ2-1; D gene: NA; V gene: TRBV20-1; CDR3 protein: CSAPLQGYNEQFF; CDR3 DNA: TGCAGTGCCCCCTTACAGGGATACAATGAGCAGTTCTTC
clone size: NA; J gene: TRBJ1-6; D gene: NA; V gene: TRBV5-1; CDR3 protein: CASYGTGRSPLHF; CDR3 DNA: TGCGCCAGCTACGGGACGGGCAGGTCACCCCTCCACTTT
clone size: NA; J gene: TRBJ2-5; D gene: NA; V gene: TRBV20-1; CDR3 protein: CSASSGRKETQYF; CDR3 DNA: TGCAGTGCTAGTTCGGGCAGAAAAGAGACCCAGTACTTC
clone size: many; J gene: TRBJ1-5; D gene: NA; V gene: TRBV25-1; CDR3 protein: CASSEGVWNQPQHF; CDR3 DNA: TGTGCCAGCAGTGAGGGAGTCTGGAATCAGCCCCAGCATTTT
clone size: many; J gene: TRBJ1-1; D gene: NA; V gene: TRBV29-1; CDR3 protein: CSVWTYEAFF; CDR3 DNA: TGCAGCGTTTGGACATATGAAGCTTTCTTT
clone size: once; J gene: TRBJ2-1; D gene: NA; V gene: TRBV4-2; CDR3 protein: CASSPSAGLINEQFF; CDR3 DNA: TGTGCCAGCAGCCCCTCGGCGGGATTAATAAATGAGCAGTTCTTC
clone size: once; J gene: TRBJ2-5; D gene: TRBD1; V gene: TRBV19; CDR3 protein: CASSIDRVQTQYF; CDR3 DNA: TGTGCCAGTAGTATCGACAGGGTCCAGACCCAGTACTTC
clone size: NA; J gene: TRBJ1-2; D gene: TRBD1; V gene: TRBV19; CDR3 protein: CASSTRRGQNYGYTF; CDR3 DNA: TGTGCCAGTAGTACGCGCAGGGGGCAAAACTATGGCTACACCTTC
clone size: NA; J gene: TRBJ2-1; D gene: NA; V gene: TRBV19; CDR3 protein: CASSILGNEQFF; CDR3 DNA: TGTGCCAGTAGTATCCTCGGAAATGAGCAGTTCTTC
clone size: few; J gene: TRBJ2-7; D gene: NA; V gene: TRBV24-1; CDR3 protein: CATLNYHHSYEQYF; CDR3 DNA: TGTGCCACCTTGAACTACCACCACTCCTACGAGCAGTACTTC
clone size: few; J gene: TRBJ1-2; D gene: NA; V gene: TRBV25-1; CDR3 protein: CASSEHGGKDGYTF; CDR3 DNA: TGTGCCAGCAGTGAACACGGGGGAAAGGATGGCTACACCTTC
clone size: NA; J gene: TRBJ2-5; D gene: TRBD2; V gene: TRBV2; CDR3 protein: CASTTLAGPQETQYF; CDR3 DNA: TGTGCCAGCACAACATTAGCGGGGCCACAAGAGACCCAGTACTTC
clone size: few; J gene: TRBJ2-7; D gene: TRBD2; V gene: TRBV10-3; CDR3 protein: CAISEWRGSSYEQYF; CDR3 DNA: TGTGCCATCAGTGAGTGGCGGGGGAGCTCCTACGAGCAGTACTTC
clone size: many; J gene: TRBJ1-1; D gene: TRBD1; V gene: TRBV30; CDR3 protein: CAWSPGQGLTPAFF; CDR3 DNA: TGTGCCTGGAGTCCGGGACAGGGCTTGACGCCCGCTTTCTTT
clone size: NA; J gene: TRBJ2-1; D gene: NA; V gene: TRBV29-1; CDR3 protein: CSVEWLSYNEQFF; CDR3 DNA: TGCAGCGTTGAATGGCTATCGTACAATGAGCAGTTCTTC
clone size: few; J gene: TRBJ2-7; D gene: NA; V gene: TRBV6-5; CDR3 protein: CASSYGTPRDEQYF; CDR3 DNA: TGTGCCAGCAGTTATGGGACTCCGAGGGACGAGCAGTACTTC
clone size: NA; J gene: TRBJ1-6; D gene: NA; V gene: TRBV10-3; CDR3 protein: CAISASNDNSPLHF; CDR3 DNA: TGTGCCATCAGTGCAAGCAATGATAATTCACCCCTCCACTTT
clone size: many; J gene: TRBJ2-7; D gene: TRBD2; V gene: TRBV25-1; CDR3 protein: CASTPGAGVSYEQYF; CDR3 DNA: TGTGCCAGCACCCCCGGAGCGGGGGTATCCTACGAGCAGTACTTC
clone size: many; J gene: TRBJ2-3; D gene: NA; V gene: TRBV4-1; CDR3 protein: CASSQGGILSTDTQYF; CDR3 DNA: TGCGCCAGCAGCCAAGGGGGCATACTAAGCACAGATACGCAGTATTTT
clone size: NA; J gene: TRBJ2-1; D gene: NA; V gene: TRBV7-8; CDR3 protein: CASSFALIVGGHEQFF; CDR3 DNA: TGTGCCAGCAGCTTCGCCCTCATTGTCGGGGGCCATGAGCAGTTCTTC
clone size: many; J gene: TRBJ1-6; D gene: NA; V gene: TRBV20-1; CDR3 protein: CSARHQGANSPLHF; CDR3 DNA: TGCAGTGCTAGGCATCAGGGCGCGAATTCACCCCTCCACTTT
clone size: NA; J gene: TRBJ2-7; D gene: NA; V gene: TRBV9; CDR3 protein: CASSVGDSGEQYF; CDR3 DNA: TGTGCCAGCAGCGTAGGGGATTCCGGGGAGCAGTACTTC